The next 32 T cell receptor beta chains were all read from a single sample in a study of CD8+ T cells in alopecia areata. Treatment denoted: oral pan-JAK inhibitor, 5-10 mg twice daily. Following extraction, RNA underwent reverse transcription to cDNA, which served as the sequencing template. The data were produced by immunoSEQ multiplex PCR, yet TCRdb's version contains in-frame clones alone and is incomplete. This sample has over 150,000 clones; over 45% occur once, and the top ten carry approximately 5.1%. The sequencing here drew on CD4+ T cells sorted from blood, taken at week 24, from a patient treated with tofacitinib. The receptors stem from a human donor with alopecia areata.

The rearrangement links TRBV5-1 to TRBJ1-6; 7 positions match TRBD1. Germline V lookup: CDR1 SGHRS, CDR2 YFSETQ. CDR3 length equals 15 residues. With V trimmed by 4 bases and J by 5 bases, 6 bases remained unmatched. The CDR3 spells CASSAGQRNNSPLHF. In DNA form, the CDR3 reads TGCGCCAGCAGCGCGGGACAGAGGAATAATTCACCCCTCCACTTT.

The V and J genes are TRBV30 and TRBJ2-1; 9 nucleotides agree with TRBD2. Germline CDR1 GTSNPN, CDR2 SVGIG (reference sequence). The CDR3 is 14 amino acids. The trim removed 5 bases at V and 7 bases at J, leaving 9 bases unmatched. The CDR3 loop is CAWGTGLAVNEQFF. The DNA for the CDR3 is TGTGCCTGGGGTACGGGACTAGCCGTAAATGAGCAGTTCTTC.

In this sample, this clone turned up a few times. This rearrangement joins TRBV7-8 to TRBJ2-1; the match to TRBD2 covers 10 bases. After removal of 5 bases from V and 6 bases from J, the junction contained 7 bases not matched to a gene. Germline-derived CDR1 and CDR2 are SGHVS and FQNEAQ. The CDR3 has 15 residues. The CDR3 loop is CASSPTWTSGNEQFF. CDR3 DNA: TGTGCCAGCAGCCCCACCTGGACTAGCGGCAATGAGCAGTTCTTC.

The rearrangement uses TRBV27 and TRBJ1-6, with 11 positions matching TRBD1. The length of the CDR3 is 15 residues. V lost 5 bases to trimming and J lost 10 bases; unmatched junction nucleotides: 7. Per the germline V gene, CDR1 is MNHEY and CDR2 is SMNVEV (reference sequence). The CDR3 DNA is TGTGCCAGCAGTGCAACCGGGACAGGGGGATCACCCCTCCACTTT. Protein sequence: CASSATGTGGSPLHF.

The rearrangement joins TRBV30 to TRBJ1-4, with D hard to call. Germline V gene data show CDR1 as GTSNPN and CDR2 as SVGIG (reference sequence). Trimming stripped 2 bases from V and 0 bases from J, with 10 bases between. This CDR3 has 15 amino acids. The CDR3 nucleotides read TGTGCCTGGAGTCCCGGTGCTGCAACTAATGAAAAACTGTTTTTT. Translated: CAWSPGAATNEKLFF.

The V and J genes are TRBV4-2 and TRBJ2-1; D is undetermined. There are 16 residues in the CDR3. With 0 bases removed from V and 0 bases from J, the gap between germline ends came to 9 bases. Germline CDR1 and CDR2: LGHNA and YNFKEQ. The CDR3 DNA follows: TGTGCCAGCAGCCAAGATTGGTCGAGCTCCTACAATGAGCAGTTCTTC. Translated: CASSQDWSSSYNEQFF.

On this clone: The germline gene is not matched at one end of the junction; a read error may be the cause. The genes are TRBV7-2 and TRBJ2-5, with 9 bases that match TRBD2. The CDR3 sequence is 13 residues long. CDR1 and CDR2 (germline): SGHTA, FQGNSA. The CDR3 here is CASSLELAGNWNF. The DNA of the CDR3 is TGTGCCAGCAGCTTGGAGCTAGCGGGGAACTGGAACTTC.

The CDR3 DNA sequence: TGTGCCTGGAGTCTCAGCGGGACCTACGAGCAGTACTTC. Translation gives CAWSLSGTYEQYF. The chain uses TRBV30 and TRBJ2-7, with 7 bases identical to TRBD2. CDR1 is GTSNPN, CDR2 SVGIG, per germline (reference sequence). The CDR3 consists of 13 residues. V lost 2 bases to trimming and J lost 2 bases; unmatched junction nucleotides: 3.

The V call is TRBV4-2, the J call TRBJ2-3; D ambiguous. Per the germline V gene, CDR1 is LGHNA and CDR2 is YNFKEQ. The CDR3 totals 16 residues. V was clipped by 1 base and J by 4 bases, with 15 bases between them. CDR3 region: CASSQVVQAGADTQYF. DNA for the CDR3: TGTGCCAGCAGCCAAGTCGTCCAGGCAGGAGCAGATACGCAGTATTTT.

V is TRBV4-1 and J is TRBJ2-1; 12 bases align to TRBD2. The length of the CDR3 is 13 residues. With V trimmed by 7 bases and J by 9 bases, 4 bases remained unmatched. The germline V gene has CDR1 MGHRA and CDR2 YSYEKL. CDR3 sequence: CASKLAGGGEQFF. The CDR3 DNA sequence: TGCGCCAGCAAACTAGCGGGGGGAGGTGAGCAGTTCTTC.

The rearrangement joins TRBV5-1 to TRBJ2-3, with 8 bases aligning to TRBD2. Germline CDR1 reads SGHRS; CDR2 reads YFSETQ. Trimming at V came to 8 bases and at J to 2 bases, leaving 7 bases not matched to a gene. The CDR3 sequence is 14 residues long. CDR3 DNA sequence: TGCGCCAGTGCGTCGGGAGGGTCCACAGATACGCAGTATTTT. Amino acid sequence: CASASGGSTDTQYF.

V and J are TRBV6-5 and TRBJ2-1; TRBD2 is a possible D gene (5 bases). Germline V gene sequence: CDR1 MNHEY, CDR2 SVGAGI. V was shortened by 0 bases and J by 9 bases, with 18 bases between the two germline ends. This CDR3 comprises 16 residues. CDR3 in amino acids: CASSYSILAQRVEQFF. The CDR3 coding sequence is TGTGCCAGCAGTTACTCGATTTTAGCCCAGAGGGTTGAGCAGTTCTTC.

This clone was recorded a few times. This chain connects TRBV27 to TRBJ2-2, with 10 bases aligning to TRBD2. The V gene's germline CDR1 is MNHEY and CDR2 SMNVEV (reference sequence). The ends lost 4 bases at V and 6 bases at J; junction bases unmatched: 5. There are 15 residues in the CDR3. Written as DNA, the CDR3 is TGTGCCAGCAGTTCGACTAGCGGGTACGCCGGGGAGCTGTTTTTT. It translates to CASSSTSGYAGELFF.

This chain joins TRBV29-1 and TRBJ1-1; D is unclear. This CDR3 comprises 13 residues. Trimming removed 4 bases at V and 4 bases at J, with 13 bases between. CDR1 and CDR2 (germline): SQVTM, ANQGSEA. The CDR3 DNA follows: TGCAGCGTTGGAAGCCCGACGAGCACTGAAGCTTTCTTT. Its protein is CSVGSPTSTEAFF.

V and J are TRBV19 and TRBJ1-2; the D gene is possibly TRBD1 (5 bases). CDR3 length: 15 amino acids. The V and J ends lost 3 bases and 5 bases respectively, with 16 bases between them. Germline-derived CDR1 and CDR2 are LNHDA and SQIVND (reference sequence). The CDR3 DNA follows: TGTGCCAGTAGTATGGGGCAGGGAGGCTGGTATGGCTACACCTTC. Protein product: CASSMGQGGWYGYTF.

This chain links TRBV29-1 with TRBJ2-5; 10 positions match TRBD1. The V gene end was trimmed by 7 bases and the J gene end by 5 bases; junction bases not matched to a gene: 4. Germline V lookup: CDR1 SQVTM, CDR2 ANQGSEA. The CDR3 contains 12 residues. The CDR3 is CSAETGGETQYF. CDR3 nucleotide sequence: TGCAGCGCCGAGACAGGGGGCGAGACCCAGTACTTC.

The chain recombines TRBV30 with TRBJ2-2; 7 bases are a match to TRBD1. Germline-derived CDR1 and CDR2 are GTSNPN and SVGIG (reference sequence). The V and J ends lost 1 base and 3 bases, in that order; junction bases with no gene match: 2. This CDR3 has 14 amino acids. The CDR3 DNA reads as TGTGCCTGGAGTGGTGACAGGGACACCGGGGAGCTGTTTTTT. This codes for CAWSGDRDTGELFF.

J is TRBJ1-2 and V is TRBV20-1; D ambiguous. The CDR3 covers 10 residues. Trimming took off 5 bases at V and 7 bases at J, with 8 bases between the two ends. Germline CDR1 reads DFQATT; CDR2 reads SNEGSKA (reference sequence). CDR3 bases: TGCAGTGCTGCCGTACGTGGCTACACCTTC. Its translation: CSAAVRGYTF.

This clone was seen repeatedly, ten times or more. The chain recombines TRBV4-2 with TRBJ2-2; no definite D call. CDR1 and CDR2 from the germline V gene are LGHNA and YNFKEQ. Trimming removed 1 base from V and 1 base from J, with 16 bases in between. The CDR3 contains 18 residues. Here the CDR3 reads CASSQGVTGRLNTGELFF. CDR3 bases: TGTGCCAGCAGCCAAGGGGTTACGGGCAGACTGAACACCGGGGAGCTGTTTTTT.

This clone was recorded a few times. V and J are TRBV7-2 and TRBJ2-7; TRBD1 matches 7 bases. The trim removed 6 bases at V and 4 bases at J, leaving 6 bases unmatched. There are 13 residues in the CDR3. Germline-derived CDR1 and CDR2 are SGHTA and FQGNSA. The CDR3 region is CASRGGGSYEQYF. Here the CDR3 DNA reads TGTGCCAGCAGAGGGGGCGGAAGTTACGAGCAGTACTTC.

The V call is TRBV18, the J call TRBJ1-1, with 7 bases identical to TRBD1. Germline assignment: CDR1 KGHSH and CDR2 LQKENI. The ends lost 3 bases at V and 8 bases at J; junction bases unmatched: 6. This CDR3 is 13 amino acids long. In DNA form, the CDR3 reads TGTGCCAGCTCACCTGACAGGGTGGAGGAAGCTTTCTTT. Amino acids: CASSPDRVEEAFF.

This sequence joins TRBV25-1 and TRBJ2-3, with 7 bases aligning to TRBD2. The CDR3 spans 16 residues. Germline V gene sequence: CDR1 MGHDK, CDR2 SYGVNS. The trim removed 4 bases at V and 3 bases at J, leaving 10 bases unmatched. CDR3 DNA sequence: TGTGCCAGCAGTGGGCTAGCGGAGAAGGGGACAGATACGCAGTATTTT. Translating it yields CASSGLAEKGTDTQYF. Full variable domain (rest looked up from reference TRBV25-1 and TRBJ2-3): EADIYQTPRYLVIGTGKKITLECSQTMGHDKMYWYQQDPGMELHLIHYSYGVNSTEKGDLSSESTVSRIRTEHFPLTLESARPSHTSQYLCASSGLAEKGTDTQYFGPGTRLTVL.

The chain uses TRBV5-1 and TRBJ2-7, with 8 bases identical to TRBD2. This CDR3 is 17 amino acids long. With V trimmed by 4 bases and J by 0 bases, 12 bases remained unmatched. Germline-derived CDR1 and CDR2 are SGHRS and YFSETQ. The CDR3 protein is CASSPGGGRTFSYEQYF. The CDR3 DNA follows: TGCGCCAGCAGCCCGGGAGGGGGGCGGACCTTCTCCTACGAGCAGTACTTC.

This clone was counted only a few times. V is TRBV29-1 and J is TRBJ2-1; D might be TRBD1 (5 bases). V lost 4 bases and J lost 8, with 15 bases in between. Germline lookup yields CDR1 SQVTM and CDR2 ANQGSEA. This CDR3 region has 13 residues. CDR3 sequence (DNA): TGCAGCGTTGCTTTGCCAGGGAATGATGAGCAGTTCTTC. This gives the protein CSVALPGNDEQFF.

V is TRBV25-1 and J is TRBJ1-1; D perhaps matches TRBD1 (5 bases). The CDR3 covers 14 residues. V was clipped by 7 bases and J by 1 base, with 13 bases between them. The germline V gene encodes CDR1 MGHDK and CDR2 SYGVNS. CDR3 in amino acids: CASTGTAENTEAFF. As DNA, the CDR3 is TGTGCCAGCACAGGGACTGCCGAGAACACTGAAGCTTTCTTT. Looking up the rest from reference TRBV25-1 and TRBJ1-1 gives the full variable domain: EADIYQTPRYLVIGTGKKITLECSQTMGHDKMYWYQQDPGMELHLIHYSYGVNSTEKGDLSSESTVSRIRTEHFPLTLESARPSHTSQYLCASTGTAENTEAFFGQGTRLTVV.

The chain has TRBV28 and TRBJ2-3, with D unclear. Germline values: CDR1 MDHEN, CDR2 SYDVKM. The CDR3 is made up of 17 amino acids. V gave up 6 bases and J gave up 0 bases, with 19 bases separating them. The CDR3 sequence: CASSSWADGSSTDTQYF. CDR3 bases: TGTGCCAGCAGCTCTTGGGCCGACGGCTCTAGCACAGATACGCAGTATTTT.

This clone was seen a few times. The chain is built from TRBV5-4 and TRBJ2-5; maybe TRBD2 (6 bases). Between the trimmed V and J ends, which lost 4 bases and 1 base, there was a span of 8 bases. Germline lookup yields CDR1 SGHNT and CDR2 YYREEE (reference sequence). The CDR3 runs 13 residues. The CDR3 sequence: CASSRDFQETQYF. The CDR3 bases are TGTGCCAGCAGCCGGGACTTCCAAGAGACCCAGTACTTC. The variable domain in full, completed from reference TRBV5-4 and TRBJ2-5, reads ETGVTQSPTHLIKTRGQQVTLRCSSQSGHNTVSWYQQALGQGPQFIFQYYREEENGRGNFPPRFSGLQFPNYSSELNVNALELDDSALYLCASSRDFQETQYFGPGTRLLVL.

The rearrangement uses TRBV7-2 and TRBJ2-1; D is undetermined. Germline V CDR1 and CDR2: SGHTA, FQGNSA. The V gene lost 4 bases and the J gene lost 5 bases, with 12 bases spanning the gap. The CDR3 consists of 14 residues. The CDR3 DNA reads as TGTGCCAGCAGCTCCGGACCCCGAAACAATGAGCAGTTCTTC. Translated, it gives CASSSGPRNNEQFF.

This rearrangement joins TRBV25-1 to TRBJ1-2; D ambiguous. Germline V gene sequence: CDR1 MGHDK, CDR2 SYGVNS. CDR3 length: 17 residues. Trimming removed 6 bases at V and 0 bases at J, with 20 bases between. The CDR3 loop reads CASRGRPTERANYGYTF. In DNA, the CDR3 is TGTGCCAGCAGAGGTCGGCCCACAGAGAGAGCTAACTATGGCTACACCTTC.

The V gene is TRBV7-9, the J gene TRBJ2-7; maybe TRBD1 (6 bases). In germline, CDR1 is SEHNR, CDR2 FQNEAQ (reference sequence). V lost 5 bases to trimming and J lost 7 bases, with 18 bases between them. The CDR3 runs to 14 residues. The CDR3 loop is CASSPFAGQREQYF. The CDR3, as DNA: TGTGCCAGCAGCCCCTTCGCAGGACAGAGGGAGCAGTACTTC.

The chain is built from TRBV11-1 and TRBJ2-3, with D unresolved. The V end was cut by 5 bases, the J end by 4 bases, with 16 bases between. This CDR3 comprises 15 residues. Germline V gene lookup returns CDR1 SGHAT and CDR2 FQDESV (reference sequence). CDR3 sequence: CASSPDTVYPDTQYF. CDR3 nucleotide sequence: TGTGCCAGCAGCCCGGATACGGTTTACCCAGATACGCAGTATTTT.

This clone was recorded a few times. The rearrangement links TRBV18 to TRBJ2-7; D remains unclear. The CDR3 covers 14 residues. CDR1 and CDR2 (germline): KGHSH, LQKENI. Trimming shortened V by 6 bases and J by 2 bases, and 14 bases separated the two germline ends. This chain's CDR3 is CASSTIDGPYEQYF. CDR3 coding DNA: TGTGCCAGCTCGACGATCGACGGGCCCTACGAGCAGTACTTC.